This T cell receptor beta chain was observed in a study of T cells in Graves' hyperthyroidism and ophthalmopathy. Study-level results: Most thyroid clonotypes expanded above 0.001 appeared in blood too.

The CDR3 totals 13 residues. Germline V gene sequence: CDR1 DFQATT, CDR2 SNEGSKA (reference sequence). Trimming stripped 5 bases from V and 7 bases from J, with 14 bases between. PBMCs came from about 10 ml fresh peripheral blood. With regard to this clonotype: Its antigen remains unidentified.

RNA transcripts yielded amplified TCR beta CDR3 regions. The HTBI primer set drove a first-round RT-PCR of the TCR CDR3. TCRdb independently ran MiXCR on the multiplex PCR reads; one entry per CDR3 protein. The table includes some 740,000 distinct CDR3 sequences, about 14% detected once. What was sequenced was blood. The TCR originated in a woman in her late teens or twenties with Graves' hyperthyroidism. The J gene is TRBJ1-4, the V gene TRBV20-1; possibly TRBD1 for D (6 bases). The CDR3 loop reads CSARARGGEKLFF. CDR3 nucleotide sequence: TGCAGTGCTCGAGCCAGGGGAGGTGAAAAACTGTTTTTT.